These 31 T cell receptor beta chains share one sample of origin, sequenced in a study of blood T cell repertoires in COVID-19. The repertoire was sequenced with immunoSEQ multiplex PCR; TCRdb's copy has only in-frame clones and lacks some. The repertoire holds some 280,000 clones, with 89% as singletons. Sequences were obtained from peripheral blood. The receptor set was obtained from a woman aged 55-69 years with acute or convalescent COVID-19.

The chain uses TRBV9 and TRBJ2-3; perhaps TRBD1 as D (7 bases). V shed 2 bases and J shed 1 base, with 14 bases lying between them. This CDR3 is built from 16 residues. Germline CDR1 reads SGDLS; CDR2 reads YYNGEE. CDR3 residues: CASSVRQGGGTDTQYF. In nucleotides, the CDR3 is TGTGCCAGCAGCGTTCGACAGGGAGGAGGCACAGATACGCAGTATTTT.

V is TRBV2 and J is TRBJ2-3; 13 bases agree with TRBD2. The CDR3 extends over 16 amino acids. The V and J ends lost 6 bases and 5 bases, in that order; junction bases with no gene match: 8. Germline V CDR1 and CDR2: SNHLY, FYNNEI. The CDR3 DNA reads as TGTGCCAGCAGAAGACTAGCGGGGGGTTCGGTAGATACGCAGTATTTT. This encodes CASRRLAGGSVDTQYF. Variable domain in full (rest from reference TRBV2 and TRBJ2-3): EPEVTQTPSHQVTQMGQEVILRCVPISNHLYFYWYRQILGQKVEFLVSFYNNEISEKSEIFDDQFSVERPDGSNFTLKIRSTKLEDSAMYFCASRRLAGGSVDTQYFGPGTRLTVL.

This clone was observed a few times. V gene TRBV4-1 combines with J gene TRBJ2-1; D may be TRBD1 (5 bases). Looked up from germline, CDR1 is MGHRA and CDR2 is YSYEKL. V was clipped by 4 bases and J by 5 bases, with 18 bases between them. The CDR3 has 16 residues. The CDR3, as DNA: TGCGCCAGCAGCCCTATAGGGCAGGGCCCTAACAATGAGCAGTTCTTC. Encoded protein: CASSPIGQGPNNEQFF.

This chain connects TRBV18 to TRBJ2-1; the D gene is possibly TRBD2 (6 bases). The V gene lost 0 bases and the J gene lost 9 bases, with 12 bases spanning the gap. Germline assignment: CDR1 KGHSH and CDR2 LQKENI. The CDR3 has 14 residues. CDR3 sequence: CASSPPGLHGEQFF. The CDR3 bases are TGTGCCAGCTCACCACCGGGACTCCACGGTGAGCAGTTCTTC.

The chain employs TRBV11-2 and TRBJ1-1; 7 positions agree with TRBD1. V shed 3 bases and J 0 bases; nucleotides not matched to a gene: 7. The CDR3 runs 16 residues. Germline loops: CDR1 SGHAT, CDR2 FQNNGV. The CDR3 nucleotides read TGTGCCAGCAGCTTCCGGACAGGAAACATGAACACTGAAGCTTTCTTT. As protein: CASSFRTGNMNTEAFF.

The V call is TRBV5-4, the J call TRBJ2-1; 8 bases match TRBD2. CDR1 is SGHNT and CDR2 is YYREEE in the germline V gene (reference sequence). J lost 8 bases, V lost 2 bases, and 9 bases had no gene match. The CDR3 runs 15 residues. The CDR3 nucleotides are TGTGCCAGCAGCTTCCGGGGGGGTCCCCCCCATGAGCAGTTCTTC. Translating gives CASSFRGGPPHEQFF. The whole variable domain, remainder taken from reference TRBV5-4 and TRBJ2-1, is ETGVTQSPTHLIKTRGQQVTLRCSSQSGHNTVSWYQQALGQGPQFIFQYYREEENGRGNFPPRFSGLQFPNYSSELNVNALELDDSALYLCASSFRGGPPHEQFFGPGTRLTVL.

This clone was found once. The CDR3 sequence: CASRLAGAGETQYF. The DNA of the CDR3 is TGTGCCAGCAGATTAGCGGGGGCCGGGGAGACCCAGTACTTC. The chain recombines TRBV28 with TRBJ2-5, with 9 bases aligning to TRBD2. Trimming removed 6 bases from V and 5 bases from J; junction bases left unmatched: 7. Germline CDR1 MDHEN, CDR2 SYDVKM. The CDR3 sequence is 14 residues long.

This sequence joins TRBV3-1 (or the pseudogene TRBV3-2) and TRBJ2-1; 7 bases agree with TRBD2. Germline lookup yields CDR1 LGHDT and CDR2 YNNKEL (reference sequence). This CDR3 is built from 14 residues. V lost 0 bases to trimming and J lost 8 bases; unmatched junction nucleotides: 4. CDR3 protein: CASSQDPSGDEQFF. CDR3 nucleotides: TGTGCCAGCAGCCAAGACCCCAGCGGGGATGAGCAGTTCTTC.

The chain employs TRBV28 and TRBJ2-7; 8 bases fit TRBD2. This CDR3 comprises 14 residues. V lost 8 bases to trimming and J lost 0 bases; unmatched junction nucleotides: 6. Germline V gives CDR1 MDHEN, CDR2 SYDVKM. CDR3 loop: CASEAGGSSYEQYF. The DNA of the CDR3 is TGTGCCAGCGAGGCGGGAGGCAGCTCCTACGAGCAGTACTTC.

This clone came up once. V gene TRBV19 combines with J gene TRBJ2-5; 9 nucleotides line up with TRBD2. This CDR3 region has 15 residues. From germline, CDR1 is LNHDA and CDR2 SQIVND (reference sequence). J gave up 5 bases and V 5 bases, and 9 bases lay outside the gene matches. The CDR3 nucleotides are TGTGCCAGTAGTGGCCGGCGGGGGGGCGTCGAGACCCAGTACTTC. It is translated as CASSGRRGGVETQYF.

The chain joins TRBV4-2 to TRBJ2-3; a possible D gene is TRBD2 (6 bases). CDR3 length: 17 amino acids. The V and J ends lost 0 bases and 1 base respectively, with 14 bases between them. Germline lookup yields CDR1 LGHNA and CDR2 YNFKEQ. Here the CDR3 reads CASSQDQGGPRTDTQYF. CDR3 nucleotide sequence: TGTGCCAGCAGCCAAGATCAGGGAGGACCCCGCACAGATACGCAGTATTTT.

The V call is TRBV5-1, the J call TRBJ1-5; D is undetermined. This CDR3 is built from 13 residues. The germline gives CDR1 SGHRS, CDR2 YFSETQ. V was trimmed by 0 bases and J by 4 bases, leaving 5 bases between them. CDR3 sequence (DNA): TGCGCCAGCAGCTTGGATCCTAATCAGCCCCAGCATTTT. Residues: CASSLDPNQPQHF.

The CDR3 DNA follows: TGTGCCAGCAGCCCTACGGTAACGAACACCGGGGAGCTGTTTTTT. Translation gives CASSPTVTNTGELFF. The chain joins TRBV9 to TRBJ2-2, with D hard to call. V dropped 4 bases and J dropped 0 bases, with 10 bases sitting between them. CDR3 size: 15 residues. The germline gives CDR1 SGDLS, CDR2 YYNGEE.

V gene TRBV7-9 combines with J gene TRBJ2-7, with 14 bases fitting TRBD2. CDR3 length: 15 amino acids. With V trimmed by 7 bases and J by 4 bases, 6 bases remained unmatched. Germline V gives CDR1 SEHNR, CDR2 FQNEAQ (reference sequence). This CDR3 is CASTSWTSGRYEQYF. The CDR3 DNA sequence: TGTGCCAGCACCTCTTGGACTAGCGGGAGGTACGAGCAGTACTTC.

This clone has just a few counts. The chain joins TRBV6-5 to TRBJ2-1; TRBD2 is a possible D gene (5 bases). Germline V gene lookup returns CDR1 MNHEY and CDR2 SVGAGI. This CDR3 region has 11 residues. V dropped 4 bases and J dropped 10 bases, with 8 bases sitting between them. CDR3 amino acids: CASSSPGEQFF. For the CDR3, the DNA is TGTGCCAGCAGTTCGCCGGGGGAGCAGTTCTTC.

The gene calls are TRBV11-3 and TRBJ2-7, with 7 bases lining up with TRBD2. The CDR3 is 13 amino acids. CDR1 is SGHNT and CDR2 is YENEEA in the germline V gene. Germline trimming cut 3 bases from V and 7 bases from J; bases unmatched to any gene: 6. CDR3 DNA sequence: TGTGCCAGCAGCTTCGACGGGGGGTCGGAGCAGTACTTC. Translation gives CASSFDGGSEQYF.

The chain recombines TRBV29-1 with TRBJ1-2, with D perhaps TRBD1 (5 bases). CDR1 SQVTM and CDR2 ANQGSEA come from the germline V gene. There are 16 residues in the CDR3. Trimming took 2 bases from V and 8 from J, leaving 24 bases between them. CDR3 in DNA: TGCAGCGTTGAACAAATCGGAGGGGTGAACTATGTAGGCTACACCTTC. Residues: CSVEQIGGVNYVGYTF.

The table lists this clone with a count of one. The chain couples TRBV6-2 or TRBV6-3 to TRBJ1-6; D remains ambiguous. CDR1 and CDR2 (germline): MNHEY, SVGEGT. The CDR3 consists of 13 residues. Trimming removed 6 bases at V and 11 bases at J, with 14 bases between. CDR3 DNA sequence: TGTGCCAGCAGCGATACTACGTCGACACCCCTCCACTTT. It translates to CASSDTTSTPLHF.

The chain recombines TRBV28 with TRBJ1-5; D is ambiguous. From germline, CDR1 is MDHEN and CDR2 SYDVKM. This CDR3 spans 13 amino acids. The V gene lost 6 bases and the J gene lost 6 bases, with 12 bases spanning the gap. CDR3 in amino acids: CASRTRPGQPQHF. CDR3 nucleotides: TGTGCCAGCAGGACACGACCCGGTCAGCCCCAGCATTTT.

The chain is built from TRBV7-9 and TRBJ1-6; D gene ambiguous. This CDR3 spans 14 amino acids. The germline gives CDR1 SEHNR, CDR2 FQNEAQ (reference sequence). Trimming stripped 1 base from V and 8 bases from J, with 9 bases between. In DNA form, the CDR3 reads TGTGCCAGCAGCTTAGATCGACACTATTCACCCCTCCACTTT. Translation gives CASSLDRHYSPLHF.

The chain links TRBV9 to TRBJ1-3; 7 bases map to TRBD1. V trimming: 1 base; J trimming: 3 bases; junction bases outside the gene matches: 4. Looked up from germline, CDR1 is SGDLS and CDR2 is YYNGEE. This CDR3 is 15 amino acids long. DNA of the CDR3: TGTGCCAGCAGCGTATCGACAGGGAGTGGAAACACCATATATTTT. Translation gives CASSVSTGSGNTIYF.

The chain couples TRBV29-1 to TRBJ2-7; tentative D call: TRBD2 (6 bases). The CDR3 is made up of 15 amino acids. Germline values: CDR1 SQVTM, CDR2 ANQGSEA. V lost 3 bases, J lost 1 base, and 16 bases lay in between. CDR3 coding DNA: TGCAGCGTTGATGACGGGAGTGGCAGGTCCTACGAGCAGTACTTC. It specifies CSVDDGSGRSYEQYF.

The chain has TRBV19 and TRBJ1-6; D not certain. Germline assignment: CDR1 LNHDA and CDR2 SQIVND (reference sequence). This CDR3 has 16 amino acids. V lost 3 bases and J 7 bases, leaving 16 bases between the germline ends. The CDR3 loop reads CASSIPAGRGNSPLHF. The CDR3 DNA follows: TGTGCCAGTAGTATCCCGGCGGGTCGAGGAAATTCACCCCTCCACTTT.

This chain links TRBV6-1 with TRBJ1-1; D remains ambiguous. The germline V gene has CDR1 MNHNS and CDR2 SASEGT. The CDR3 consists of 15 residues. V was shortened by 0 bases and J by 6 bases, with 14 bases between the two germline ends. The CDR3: CASSEAILGGSEAFF. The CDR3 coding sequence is TGTGCCAGCAGTGAAGCCATCCTAGGAGGTTCTGAAGCTTTCTTT.

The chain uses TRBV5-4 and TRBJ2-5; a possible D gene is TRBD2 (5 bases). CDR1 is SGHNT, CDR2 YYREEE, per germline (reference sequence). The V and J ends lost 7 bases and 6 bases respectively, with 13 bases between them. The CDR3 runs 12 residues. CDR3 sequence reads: CASAGELKTQYF. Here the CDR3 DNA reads TGTGCCAGCGCGGGCGAGCTTAAGACCCAGTACTTC.

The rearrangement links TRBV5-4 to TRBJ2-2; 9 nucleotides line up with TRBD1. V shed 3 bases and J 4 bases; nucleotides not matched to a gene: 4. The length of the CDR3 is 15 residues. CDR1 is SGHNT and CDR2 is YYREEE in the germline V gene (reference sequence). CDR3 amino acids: CASSSRDRVTGELFF. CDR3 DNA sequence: TGTGCCAGCAGCTCCCGGGACAGGGTCACCGGGGAGCTGTTTTTT. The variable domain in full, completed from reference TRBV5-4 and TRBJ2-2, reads ETGVTQSPTHLIKTRGQQVTLRCSSQSGHNTVSWYQQALGQGPQFIFQYYREEENGRGNFPPRFSGLQFPNYSSELNVNALELDDSALYLCASSSRDRVTGELFFGEGSRLTVL.

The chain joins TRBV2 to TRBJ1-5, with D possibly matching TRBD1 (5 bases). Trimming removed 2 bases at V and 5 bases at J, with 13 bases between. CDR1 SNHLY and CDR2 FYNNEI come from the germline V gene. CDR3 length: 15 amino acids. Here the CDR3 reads CASSERGTMHQPQHF. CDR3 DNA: TGTGCCAGCAGTGAACGGGGGACTATGCATCAGCCCCAGCATTTT. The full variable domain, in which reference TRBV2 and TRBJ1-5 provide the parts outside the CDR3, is EPEVTQTPSHQVTQMGQEVILRCVPISNHLYFYWYRQILGQKVEFLVSFYNNEISEKSEIFDDQFSVERPDGSNFTLKIRSTKLEDSAMYFCASSERGTMHQPQHFGDGTRLSIL.

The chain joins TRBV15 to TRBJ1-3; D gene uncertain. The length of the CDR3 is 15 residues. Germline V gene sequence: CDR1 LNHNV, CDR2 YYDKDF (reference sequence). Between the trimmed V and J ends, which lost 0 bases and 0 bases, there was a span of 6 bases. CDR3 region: CATSRDPSSGNTIYF. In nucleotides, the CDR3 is TGTGCCACCAGCAGAGATCCCAGCTCTGGAAACACCATATATTTT.

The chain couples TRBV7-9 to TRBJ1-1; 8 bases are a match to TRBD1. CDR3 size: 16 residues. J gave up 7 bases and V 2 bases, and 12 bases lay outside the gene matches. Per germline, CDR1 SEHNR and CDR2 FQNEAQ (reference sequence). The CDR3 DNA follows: TGTGCCAGCAGCTTACAAAAACCCGGACAGGGTGATGAAGCTTTCTTT. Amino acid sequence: CASSLQKPGQGDEAFF. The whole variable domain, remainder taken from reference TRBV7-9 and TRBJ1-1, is DTGVSQNPRHKITKRGQNVTFRCDPISEHNRLYWYRQTLGQGPEFLTYFQNEAQLEKSRLLSDRFSAERPKGSFSTLEIQRTEQGDSAMYLCASSLQKPGQGDEAFFGQGTRLTVV.

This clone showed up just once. The CDR3 region is CASSKTGSGDTQYF. CDR3 DNA sequence: TGTGCCAGCAGTAAGACAGGCTCTGGGGATACGCAGTATTTT. The chain couples TRBV7-3 to TRBJ2-3; TRBD1 is a possible D gene (6 bases). The germline V gene has CDR1 SGHTA and CDR2 FQGTGA. V lost 6 bases, J lost 6 bases, and 16 bases lay in between. CDR3 size: 14 residues.

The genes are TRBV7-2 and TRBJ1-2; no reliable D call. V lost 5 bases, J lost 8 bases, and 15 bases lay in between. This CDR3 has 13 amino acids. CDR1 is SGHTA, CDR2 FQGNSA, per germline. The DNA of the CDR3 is TGTGCCAGCAGCCCCCAGGAGGGCCAAGGCTACACCTTC. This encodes CASSPQEGQGYTF. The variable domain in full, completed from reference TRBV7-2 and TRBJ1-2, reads GAGVSQSPSNKVTEKGKDVELRCDPISGHTALYWYRQSLGQGLEFLIYFQGNSAPDKSGLPSDRFSAERTGGSVSTLTIQRTQQEDSAVYLCASSPQEGQGYTFGSGTRLTVV.